This record looks at one T cell receptor (beta chain) sequence and its context. The data are from a study of blood T cell repertoires in COVID-19. Study as a whole: Nucleic acid was either cDNA or gDNA, and it came from T cells, B-cell-depleted T cells, or PBMCs.

Recruited during active infection, patients (from Seattle) were subsequently followed longitudinally. Study processing details: It was from reference gene primer amplification that nucleated cell counts were estimated. Measured with immunoSEQ multiplex PCR; TCRdb has only the in-frame clones, and not every one. Clone size and the V and J calls come from that table; the DNA yielded D and trimming. This table holds about 300,000 clones, 85% to 90% found once. Sequencing input: peripheral blood. The clonotype comes from a woman aged 45-60 years with COVID-19, enrolled during active disease.

The DNA for the CDR3 is TGTGCCAGTAGAGAGATCGGGACACAGTACAATGAGCAGTTCTTC. Its translation is CASREIGTQYNEQFF. J is TRBJ2-1 and V is TRBV19, with D possibly TRBD1 on 6 matching bases. Germline V gene lookup returns CDR1 LNHDA and CDR2 SQIVND (reference sequence). Trimming shortened V by 6 bases and J by 4 bases, and 16 bases separated the two germline ends. This CDR3 region has 15 residues.